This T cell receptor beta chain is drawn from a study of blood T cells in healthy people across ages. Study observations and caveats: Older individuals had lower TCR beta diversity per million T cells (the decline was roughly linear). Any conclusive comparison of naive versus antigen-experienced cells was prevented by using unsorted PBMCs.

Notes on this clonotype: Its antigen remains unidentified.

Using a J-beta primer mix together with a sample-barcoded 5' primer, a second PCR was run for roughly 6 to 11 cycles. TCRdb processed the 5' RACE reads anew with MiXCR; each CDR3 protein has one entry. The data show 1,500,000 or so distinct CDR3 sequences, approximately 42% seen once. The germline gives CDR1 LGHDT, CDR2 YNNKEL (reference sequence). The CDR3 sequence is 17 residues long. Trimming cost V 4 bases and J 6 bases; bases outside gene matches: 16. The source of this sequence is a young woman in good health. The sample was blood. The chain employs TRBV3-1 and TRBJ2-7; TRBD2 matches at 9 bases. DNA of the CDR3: TGTGCCAGCAGCCTCCAACGGGCGGGAGGGCTTTTTGGCGAGCAGTACTTC. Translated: CASSLQRAGGLFGEQYF.